The present T cell receptor beta chain was sequenced within a study of cytomegalovirus exposure and HLA in healthy donors. Findings and limits, study-wide: Cytomegalovirus-associated status was assigned to 150 to 200 TCR beta chains. Across donors, most TCRs were seen rarely, yet some public ones were widespread. Within the 130 or so validation repertoires, first-cohort TCR clusters tended to co-occur, according to a later analysis.

TCRdb's copy holds only in-frame clones and misses some; the assay was immunoSEQ multiplex PCR. In the table there are roughly 220,000 clones, around nine tenths of which are singletons. The CDR3 is 15 amino acids. V trimming: 5 bases; J trimming: 6 bases; junction bases outside the gene matches: 9. CDR1 is SEHNR, CDR2 FQNEAQ, per germline (reference sequence). With regard to this clone: What it recognizes is unknown.

This chain links TRBV7-9 with TRBJ2-3; 9 bases are a match to TRBD2. The source of this sequence is a woman aged 18-29 years in good health and CMV-seronegative. Sequenced input: PBMCs. CDR3 region: CASSLRLAVWDTQYF. CDR3 bases: TGTGCCAGCAGCCTAAGACTAGCGGTATGGGATACGCAGTATTTT.